This T cell receptor beta chain was retrieved from a study of early T cells in non-severe SARS-CoV-2 infection. TCRdb recomputed calls from the 5' RACE reads with MiXCR, one row per CDR3 protein. The table lists roughly 25,000 distinct CDR3 sequences, less than 6.5% of them singletons. This clonotype was picked up many times. The clonotype was recovered from an adult who was a healthcare worker with PCR-confirmed SARS-CoV-2 infection or an uninfected control (not recorded which). The sample comprised whole blood.

The chain's CDR3 is CASRTAGHTEAFF. CDR3 sequence (DNA): TGTGCCAGCAGGACGGCGGGGCACACTGAAGCTTTCTTT. V usage is TRBV6-5 and J usage is TRBJ1-1; D is possibly TRBD1 (5 bases). CDR3 length: 13 residues. Germline-derived CDR1 and CDR2 are MNHEY and SVGAGI. Between the trimmed V and J ends, which lost 6 bases and 3 bases, there was a span of 11 bases.